This TCR beta chain was identified in a study of control samples from healthy donors and cancer patients. The CDR3 length is 14 residues. CDR1 and CDR2 from the germline V gene are MNHNS and SASEGT. With 1 base removed from V and 11 bases from J, the gap between germline ends came to 17 bases. Produced via immunoSEQ multiplex PCR; TCRdb's table is partial and in-frame only. The sample records over 110,000 clones, 92% being singletons. Sequencing input: blood. The chain is built from TRBV6-1 and TRBJ1-1, with D perhaps matching TRBD1 (6 bases). This TCR derives from a man aged 30 to 39 in good health. The CDR3 loop is CASSEDTGFFLAFF. DNA for the CDR3: TGTGCCAGCAGTGAAGATACAGGGTTTTTTTTGGCTTTCTTT.